The rows below give T cell receptor beta chains drawn from one sample of a study of blood T cell repertoires in COVID-19. Method: immunoSEQ multiplex PCR; TCRdb's copy keeps in-frame clones and lacks some. The profile shows under 70,000 clones, approximately 90% of them singletons. Specimen: PBMCs or T cells enriched from blood (not recorded which). These receptors were collected from a woman in her thirties or forties who had recovered from COVID-19. CDR3s include the opening cysteine and the closing phenylalanine or tryptophan. The order of the fields is clone size, V gene, CDR3 length, J gene, D gene, CDR3 protein, CDR3 DNA. D genes are given only for firm matches. Rows give clone size only sometimes, using once, few, many, or a class for an expanded clone.

abundance: NA
v_gene: TRBV3-1/TRBV3-2
len: 12
j_gene: TRBJ2-7
d_gene: NA
CDR3aa: CASSQQGNEQYF
CDR3nt: TGTGCCAGCAGCCAACAGGGAAACGAGCAGTACTTC

abundance: once
v_gene: TRBV5-1
len: 15
j_gene: TRBJ2-1
d_gene: NA
CDR3aa: CASSLEWQVSYEQFF
CDR3nt: TGCGCCAGCAGCTTGGAATGGCAAGTATCTTATGAGCAGTTCTTC

abundance: NA
v_gene: TRBV12-3/TRBV12-4
len: 13
j_gene: TRBJ2-7
d_gene: NA
CDR3aa: CASSSPLSHEQYF
CDR3nt: TGTGCCAGCAGTAGCCCCCTTAGCCACGAGCAGTACTTC

abundance: NA
v_gene: TRBV18
len: 13
j_gene: TRBJ1-3
d_gene: NA
CDR3aa: CASSPDRTDSVSF
CDR3nt: TGTGCCAGCTCACCCGATAGGACGGACAGCGTCTCCTTT

abundance: once
v_gene: TRBV5-4
len: 13
j_gene: TRBJ1-1
d_gene: NA
CDR3aa: CASSYDSRSEAFF
CDR3nt: TGTGCCAGCAGCTATGACAGTCGGAGTGAAGCTTTCTTT

abundance: NA
v_gene: TRBV5-7
len: 15
j_gene: TRBJ1-6
d_gene: NA
CDR3aa: CASSRPGHKRPPLHF
CDR3nt: TGTGCCAGCAGCAGACCGGGACATAAAAGGCCACCCCTCCACTTT

abundance: NA
v_gene: TRBV3-1/TRBV3-2
len: 17
j_gene: TRBJ1-1
d_gene: TRBD1
CDR3aa: CASSLRPGTVPNTEAFF
CDR3nt: TGTGCCAGCAGCCTTCGTCCCGGGACAGTACCGAACACTGAAGCTTTCTTT

abundance: NA
v_gene: TRBV5-1
len: 14
j_gene: TRBJ1-1
d_gene: TRBD1
CDR3aa: CASSSGTGNTEAFF
CDR3nt: TGCGCCAGCAGCTCAGGGACAGGGAACACTGAAGCTTTCTTT

abundance: NA
v_gene: TRBV19
len: 18
j_gene: TRBJ1-3
d_gene: TRBD1
CDR3aa: CASSIWMGQGLTGNTIYF
CDR3nt: TGTGCCAGTAGTATCTGGATGGGACAGGGACTAACTGGAAACACCATATATTTT

abundance: NA
v_gene: TRBV11-2
len: 14
j_gene: TRBJ1-1
d_gene: TRBD1
CDR3aa: CASSLEHRGLLAFF
CDR3nt: TGTGCCAGCAGCTTAGAGCACAGGGGGCTTTTAGCTTTCTTT

abundance: NA
v_gene: TRBV19
len: 17
j_gene: TRBJ2-1
d_gene: TRBD2
CDR3aa: CASSILKLAGVYNEQFF
CDR3nt: TGTGCCAGTAGTATCTTAAAACTAGCGGGGGTTTACAATGAGCAGTTCTTC

abundance: NA
v_gene: TRBV4-1
len: 17
j_gene: TRBJ1-6
d_gene: TRBD1
CDR3aa: CASSEDRGKSYNSPLHF
CDR3nt: TGCGCCAGCAGCGAGGACAGGGGGAAAAGCTATAATTCACCCCTCCACTTT

abundance: NA
v_gene: TRBV12-3/TRBV12-4
len: 13
j_gene: TRBJ1-2
d_gene: NA
CDR3aa: CASSLGQFYGYTF
CDR3nt: TGTGCCAGCAGTTTAGGACAGTTCTATGGCTACACCTTC

abundance: NA
v_gene: TRBV29-1
len: 13
j_gene: TRBJ1-1
d_gene: NA
CDR3aa: CSVRLTGNTEAFF
CDR3nt: TGCAGCGTTCGCTTAACAGGGAACACTGAAGCTTTCTTT

abundance: NA
v_gene: TRBV12-5
len: 16
j_gene: TRBJ2-1
d_gene: TRBD1
CDR3aa: CASGLPWTGSYNEQFF
CDR3nt: TGTGCTAGTGGTTTGCCATGGACAGGCTCCTACAATGAGCAGTTCTTC

abundance: NA
v_gene: TRBV7-2
len: 13
j_gene: TRBJ1-6
d_gene: NA
CDR3aa: CASSPRANSPLHF
CDR3nt: TGTGCCAGCAGCCCCAGGGCAAATTCACCCCTCCACTTT

abundance: NA
v_gene: TRBV11-3
len: 12
j_gene: TRBJ2-1
d_gene: TRBD2
CDR3aa: CASSQIGGRLFF
CDR3nt: TGTGCCAGCAGCCAAATCGGGGGGAGACTGTTCTTC

abundance: NA
v_gene: TRBV29-1
len: 15
j_gene: TRBJ1-2
d_gene: TRBD1
CDR3aa: CSVSHTDRDPYGYTF
CDR3nt: TGCAGCGTTTCCCATACGGACAGGGACCCCTATGGCTACACCTTC

abundance: NA
v_gene: TRBV14
len: 14
j_gene: TRBJ1-4
d_gene: TRBD1
CDR3aa: CASSLTGWGEKLFF
CDR3nt: TGTGCCAGCAGCCTGACAGGGTGGGGTGAAAAACTGTTTTTT

abundance: NA
v_gene: TRBV9
len: 15
j_gene: TRBJ2-1
d_gene: TRBD2
CDR3aa: CASSGKRGDYNEQFF
CDR3nt: TGTGCCAGCAGCGGTAAGCGGGGGGACTACAATGAGCAGTTCTTC

abundance: NA
v_gene: TRBV7-9
len: 13
j_gene: TRBJ1-2
d_gene: NA
CDR3aa: CASSLGRDYGYTF
CDR3nt: TGTGCCAGCAGCTTAGGCAGGGACTATGGCTACACCTTC

abundance: few
v_gene: TRBV7-8
len: 14
j_gene: TRBJ1-4
d_gene: NA
CDR3aa: CASSFGRGNEKLFF
CDR3nt: TGTGCCAGCAGCTTTGGGAGGGGAAATGAAAAACTGTTTTTT

abundance: NA
v_gene: TRBV19
len: 13
j_gene: TRBJ1-4
d_gene: TRBD1
CDR3aa: CATLDRPNEKLFF
CDR3nt: TGTGCCACCTTGGACAGGCCTAATGAAAAACTGTTTTTT

abundance: NA
v_gene: TRBV9
len: 14
j_gene: TRBJ2-3
d_gene: TRBD2
CDR3aa: CASSVGLATDTQYF
CDR3nt: TGTGCCAGCAGCGTAGGACTAGCCACAGATACGCAGTATTTT

abundance: NA
v_gene: TRBV3-1/TRBV3-2
len: 15
j_gene: TRBJ2-7
d_gene: NA
CDR3aa: CASSQGGDNSYEQYF
CDR3nt: TGTGCCAGCAGCCAGGGCGGGGATAACTCCTACGAGCAGTACTTC

abundance: NA
v_gene: TRBV2
len: 15
j_gene: TRBJ2-3
d_gene: TRBD1
CDR3aa: CASSRDRGGTDTQYF
CDR3nt: TGTGCCAGCAGTCGGGACAGGGGAGGCACAGATACGCAGTATTTT